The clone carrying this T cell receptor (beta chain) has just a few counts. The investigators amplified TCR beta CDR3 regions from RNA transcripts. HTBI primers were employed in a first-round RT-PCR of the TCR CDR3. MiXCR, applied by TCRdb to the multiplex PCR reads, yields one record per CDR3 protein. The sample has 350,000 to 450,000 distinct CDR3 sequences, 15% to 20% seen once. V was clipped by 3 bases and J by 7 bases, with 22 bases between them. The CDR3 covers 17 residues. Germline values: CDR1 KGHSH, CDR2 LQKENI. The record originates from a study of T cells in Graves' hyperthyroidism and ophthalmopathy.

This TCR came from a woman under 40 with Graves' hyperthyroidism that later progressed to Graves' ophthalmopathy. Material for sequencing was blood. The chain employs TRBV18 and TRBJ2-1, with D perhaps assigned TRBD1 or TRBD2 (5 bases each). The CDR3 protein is CASSPYAIPGRRNEQFF. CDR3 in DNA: TGTGCCAGCTCACCCTACGCCATACCGGGACGGAGGAATGAGCAGTTCTTC. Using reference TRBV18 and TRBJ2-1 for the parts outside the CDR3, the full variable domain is NAGVMQNPRHLVRRRGQEARLRCSPMKGHSHVYWYRQLPEEGLKFMVYLQKENIIDESGMPKERFSAEFPKEGPSILRIQQVVRGDSAAYFCASSPYAIPGRRNEQFFGPGTRLTVL.